This T cell receptor beta chain is from a study of T cells after yellow fever vaccination. Researchers made TCR cDNA using 5'RACE template switching, and this step added a universal primer site and UMIs. TCRdb reanalysed the 5' RACE reads using MiXCR and keeps one entry per CDR3 protein. Among 90,000 to 150,000 distinct CDR3 sequences listed, about 6.8% were seen once. Germline CDR1 is SGHRS and CDR2 is YFSETQ. With V trimmed by 0 bases and J by 4 bases, 0 bases remained unmatched. This CDR3 region has 14 residues. This clonotype was counted a few times. The target antigen is unknown. Points from the study as a whole: FACS-sorted repertoires could harbor abundant contaminating bulk-population clonotypes.

This clonotype was sampled from a man aged 18 to 30 who received the YFV17D yellow fever vaccine. The rearrangement links TRBV5-1 to TRBJ2-5; 10 bases agree with TRBD2. The input for sequencing was CD4+ T cells sorted from PBMCs, taken approximately 47 days after the first yellow fever vaccination. The CDR3 coding sequence is TGCGCCAGCAGCTTGGGGACTAGCGGAGAGACCCAGTACTTC. This translates into CASSLGTSGETQYF.